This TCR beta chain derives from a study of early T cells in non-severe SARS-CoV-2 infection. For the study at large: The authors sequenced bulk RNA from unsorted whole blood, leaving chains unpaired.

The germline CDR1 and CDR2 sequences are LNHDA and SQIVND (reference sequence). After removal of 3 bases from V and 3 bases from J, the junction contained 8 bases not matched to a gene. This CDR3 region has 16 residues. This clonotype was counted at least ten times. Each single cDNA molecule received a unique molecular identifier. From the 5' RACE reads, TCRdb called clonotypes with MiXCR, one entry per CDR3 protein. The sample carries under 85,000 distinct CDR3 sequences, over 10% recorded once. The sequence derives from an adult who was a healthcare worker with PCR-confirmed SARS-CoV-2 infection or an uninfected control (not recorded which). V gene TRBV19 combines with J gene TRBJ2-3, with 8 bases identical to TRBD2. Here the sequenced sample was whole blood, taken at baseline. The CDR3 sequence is CASSIPSGGSTDTQYF. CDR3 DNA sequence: TGTGCCAGTAGTATCCCCAGCGGGGGAAGTACAGATACGCAGTATTTT.